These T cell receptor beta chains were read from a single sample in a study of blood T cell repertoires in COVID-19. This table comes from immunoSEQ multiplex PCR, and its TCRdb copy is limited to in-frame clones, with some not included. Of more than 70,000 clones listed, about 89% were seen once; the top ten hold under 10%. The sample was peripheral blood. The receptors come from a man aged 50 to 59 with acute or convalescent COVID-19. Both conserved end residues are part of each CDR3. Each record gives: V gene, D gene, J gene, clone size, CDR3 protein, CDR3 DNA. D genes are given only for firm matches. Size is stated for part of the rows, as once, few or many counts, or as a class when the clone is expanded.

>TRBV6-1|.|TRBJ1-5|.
CASSEQDRMNQPQHF
TGTGCCAGCAGTGAGCAAGACAGGATGAATCAGCCCCAGCATTTT
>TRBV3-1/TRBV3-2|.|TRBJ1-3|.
CASSQGYRRGERNTIYF
TGTGCCAGCAGCCAAGGATATAGGAGGGGAGAAAGAAACACCATATATTTT
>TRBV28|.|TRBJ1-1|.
CASTLGGAAFF
TGTGCCAGCACTTTGGGGGGGGCAGCTTTCTTT
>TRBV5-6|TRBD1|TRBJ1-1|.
CASSRSGTGHTEAFF
TGTGCCAGCAGCCGTAGTGGGACAGGGCACACTGAAGCTTTCTTT
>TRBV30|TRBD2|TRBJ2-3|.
CASTTSGGAGDTQYF
TGTGCCTCCACAACTAGCGGGGGGGCTGGAGATACGCAGTATTTT
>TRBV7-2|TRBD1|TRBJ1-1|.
CASSTIQGGAEAFF
TGTGCCAGCAGCACTATACAGGGGGGTGCTGAAGCTTTCTTT
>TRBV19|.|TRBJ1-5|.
CASTDRPYSNQPQHF
TGTGCCAGTACGGACAGACCGTATAGCAATCAGCCCCAGCATTTT
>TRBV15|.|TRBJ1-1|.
CATSRDYNTEAFF
TGTGCCACCAGCAGAGATTATAACACTGAAGCTTTCTTT
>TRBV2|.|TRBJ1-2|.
CASNRRGSNYGYTF
TGTGCCAGCAATCGACGGGGATCTAACTATGGCTACACCTTC
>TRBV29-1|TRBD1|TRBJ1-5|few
CSAGTGVANQPQHF
TGCAGCGCCGGGACAGGGGTTGCCAATCAGCCCCAGCATTTT
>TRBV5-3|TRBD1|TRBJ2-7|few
CARSHDRDRGFFEQYF
TGTGCCAGAAGCCACGACCGGGACAGGGGGTTTTTCGAGCAGTACTTC